This entry lists 12 T cell receptor beta chains sequenced from one sample in a study of cytomegalovirus exposure and HLA in healthy donors. The PCR employed 60 Vbeta primers together with 13 Jbeta primers. Only in-frame clones appear in the TCRdb table, and some are missing; sequencing was by immunoSEQ multiplex PCR. The sample spans tens of thousands of clones; the ten largest clones claim less than 0.65%. What was sequenced was PBMCs. These receptors all stem from a man aged 50 to 60 in good health and CMV-seronegative.

The J gene is TRBJ2-3, the V gene TRBV6-5; tentative D call: TRBD2 (7 bases). Germline loops: CDR1 MNHEY, CDR2 SVGAGI. This CDR3 contains 15 residues. Trimming removed 2 bases at V and 2 bases at J, with 11 bases between. The CDR3 nucleotides are TGTGCCAGCAGTTACGGGGGGGCCGCCACAGATACGCAGTATTTT. This encodes CASSYGGAATDTQYF.

The V call is TRBV5-1, the J call TRBJ1-6; possibly TRBD1 for D (6 bases). Germline loops: CDR1 SGHRS, CDR2 YFSETQ. The CDR3 extends over 15 amino acids. Between the trimmed V and J ends, which lost 0 bases and 5 bases, there was a span of 9 bases. The CDR3 here is CASSLAAGDNSPLHF. The CDR3 DNA is TGCGCCAGCAGCTTGGCCGCAGGGGATAATTCACCCCTCCACTTT.

The V gene is TRBV7-6, the J gene TRBJ1-5; D uncertain. Germline V lookup: CDR1 SGHVS, CDR2 FNYEAQ. This CDR3 region has 16 residues. V gave up 6 bases and J gave up 3 bases, with 18 bases separating them. The CDR3 loop is CASSSGVGGNNQPQHF. The CDR3 nucleotides are TGTGCCAGCAGTTCCGGGGTGGGCGGCAACAATCAGCCCCAGCATTTT.

This rearrangement joins TRBV7-9 to TRBJ2-3; 8 bases are shared with TRBD1. The junction had 8 bases not matched to a gene; V was cut back by 5 bases and J by 4 bases. The CDR3 length is 15 residues. Germline V gene sequence: CDR1 SEHNR, CDR2 FQNEAQ (reference sequence). CDR3 in DNA: TGTGCCAGCAGCACTCGGACAGGGCCTGCAGATACGCAGTATTTT. Encoded protein: CASSTRTGPADTQYF.

This sequence joins TRBV4-1 and TRBJ2-3; D may be TRBD1 (6 bases). CDR1 is MGHRA and CDR2 is YSYEKL in the germline V gene. The V and J ends lost 0 bases and 0 bases respectively, with 10 bases between them. There are 16 residues in the CDR3. In nucleotides, the CDR3 is TGCGCCAGCAGCCAAGATAGACAGGCAAGCACAGATACGCAGTATTTT. Translation gives CASSQDRQASTDTQYF.

The chain couples TRBV7-3 to TRBJ2-7; 7 bases line up with TRBD1. The V segment lost 2 bases and the J segment 1 base; nucleotides outside the gene matches: 14. This CDR3 has 18 amino acids. Germline-derived CDR1 and CDR2 are SGHTA and FQGTGA. CDR3 nucleotide sequence: TGTGCCAGCAGCTTATGGCCCGCTGGACAGGAGAATTCCTACGAGCAGTACTTC. It yields the protein CASSLWPAGQENSYEQYF.

The chain recombines TRBV5-1 with TRBJ1-4; unclear D gene. CDR3 length equals 16 residues. Germline V CDR1 and CDR2: SGHRS, YFSETQ. V gave up 2 bases and J gave up 3 bases, with 14 bases separating them. CDR3 bases: TGCGCCAGCAGCTTTGGGCCGGTCGAACCTAATGAAAAACTGTTTTTT. Translation: CASSFGPVEPNEKLFF.

The V call is TRBV27, the J call TRBJ2-2, with no clear D. Germline CDR1 reads MNHEY; CDR2 reads SMNVEV (reference sequence). Trimming took off 2 bases at V and 4 bases at J, with 14 bases between the two ends. The CDR3 has 16 residues. CDR3 bases: TGTGCCAGCAGTTTAATTCAGCCGGAGATCACCGGGGAGCTGTTTTTT. Protein: CASSLIQPEITGELFF.

The rearrangement joins TRBV11-2 to TRBJ1-4; D may be TRBD1 (6 bases). The CDR3 length is 15 residues. Trimming shortened V by 5 bases and J by 2 bases, and 12 bases separated the two germline ends. Germline V gives CDR1 SGHAT, CDR2 FQNNGV. DNA of the CDR3: TGTGCCAGCAGCACAACAGGGTCGACTAATGAAAAACTGTTTTTT. Translated: CASSTTGSTNEKLFF.

The chain uses TRBV18 and TRBJ2-3, with TRBD1 identical over 8 bases. V lost 1 base to trimming and J lost 6 bases; unmatched junction nucleotides: 9. The germline gives CDR1 KGHSH, CDR2 LQKENI. The CDR3 contains 16 residues. CDR3 in DNA: TGTGCCAGCTCACCACTTTCCCGGACAGGGTCCGATACGCAGTATTTT. Amino acid sequence: CASSPLSRTGSDTQYF. Supplemented by reference TRBV18 and TRBJ2-3, the full variable domain reads NAGVMQNPRHLVRRRGQEARLRCSPMKGHSHVYWYRQLPEEGLKFMVYLQKENIIDESGMPKERFSAEFPKEGPSILRIQQVVRGDSAAYFCASSPLSRTGSDTQYFGPGTRLTVL.

The chain uses TRBV5-1 and TRBJ2-2; 7 nucleotides agree with TRBD1. The CDR3 consists of 16 residues. V was pared by 4 bases and J by 5 bases, with 11 bases of the junction left unmatched. Germline V gene lookup returns CDR1 SGHRS and CDR2 YFSETQ. The CDR3 DNA reads as TGCGCCAGCAGCACGCAAGGGGGCCAAGGTACCGGGGAGCTGTTTTTT. Residues: CASSTQGGQGTGELFF.

The chain uses TRBV2 and TRBJ2-5; TRBD2 matches 11 bases. CDR3 size: 15 residues. CDR1 is SNHLY, CDR2 FYNNEI, per germline. V lost 6 bases and J lost 7; bases outside the gene matches: 10. In DNA, the CDR3 is TGTGCCAGCAGCAGTCTAGCGGGGGGACGAGGGACCCAGTACTTC. The encoded protein is CASSSLAGGRGTQYF.